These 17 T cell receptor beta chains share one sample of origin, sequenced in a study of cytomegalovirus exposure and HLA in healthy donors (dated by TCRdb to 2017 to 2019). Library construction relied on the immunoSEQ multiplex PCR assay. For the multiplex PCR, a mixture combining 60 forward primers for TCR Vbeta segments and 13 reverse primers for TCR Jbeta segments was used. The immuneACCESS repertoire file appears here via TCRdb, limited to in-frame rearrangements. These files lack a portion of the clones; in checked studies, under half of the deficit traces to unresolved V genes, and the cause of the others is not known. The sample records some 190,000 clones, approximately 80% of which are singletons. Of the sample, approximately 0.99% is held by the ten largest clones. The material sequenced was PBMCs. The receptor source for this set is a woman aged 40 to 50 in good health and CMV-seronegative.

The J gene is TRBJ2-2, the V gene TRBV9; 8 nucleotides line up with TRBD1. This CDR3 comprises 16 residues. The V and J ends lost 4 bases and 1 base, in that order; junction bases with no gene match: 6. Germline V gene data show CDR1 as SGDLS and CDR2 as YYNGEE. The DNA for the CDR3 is TGTGCCAGCAGCCCCTCCGGGACAGGGAACACCGGGGAGCTGTTTTTT. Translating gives CASSPSGTGNTGELFF.

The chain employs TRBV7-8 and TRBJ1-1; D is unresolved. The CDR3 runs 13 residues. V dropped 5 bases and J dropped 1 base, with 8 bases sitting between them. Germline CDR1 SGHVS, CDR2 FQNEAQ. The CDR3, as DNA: TGTGCCAGCAGCATTCAGGCGAACACTGAAGCTTTCTTT. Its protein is CASSIQANTEAFF.

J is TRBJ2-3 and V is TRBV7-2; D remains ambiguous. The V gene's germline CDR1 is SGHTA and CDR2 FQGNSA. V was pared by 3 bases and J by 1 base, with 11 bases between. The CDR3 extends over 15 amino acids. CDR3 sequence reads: CASSFEPQGTDTQYF. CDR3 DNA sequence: TGTGCCAGCAGCTTTGAACCCCAGGGCACAGATACGCAGTATTTT.

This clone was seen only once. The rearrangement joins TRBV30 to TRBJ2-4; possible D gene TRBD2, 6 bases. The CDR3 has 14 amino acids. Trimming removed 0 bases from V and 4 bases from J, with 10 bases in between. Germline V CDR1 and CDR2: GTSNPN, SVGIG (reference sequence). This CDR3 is CAWSVGGLKNIQYF. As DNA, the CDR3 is TGTGCCTGGAGTGTGGGGGGATTGAAAAACATTCAGTACTTC.

Here the CDR3 DNA reads TGTGCCAGCTCACCACGACAGGCCCGAAACACCATATATTTT. Translation: CASSPRQARNTIYF. The V call is TRBV18, the J call TRBJ1-3; perhaps TRBD1 as D (6 bases). V lost 1 base, J lost 5 bases, and 9 bases lay in between. The CDR3 runs 14 residues. Germline CDR1 and CDR2: KGHSH and LQKENI.

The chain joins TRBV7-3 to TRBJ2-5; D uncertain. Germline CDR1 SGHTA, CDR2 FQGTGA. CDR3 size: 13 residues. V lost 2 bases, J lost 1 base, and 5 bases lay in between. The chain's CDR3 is CASSLGSQETQYF. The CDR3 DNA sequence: TGTGCCAGCAGCTTAGGCAGCCAAGAGACCCAGTACTTC. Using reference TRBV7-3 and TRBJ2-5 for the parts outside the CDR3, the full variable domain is GAGVSQTPSNKVTEKGKYVELRCDPISGHTALYWYRQSLGQGPEFLIYFQGTGAADDSGLPNDRFFAVRPEGSVSTLKIQRTERGDSAVYLCASSLGSQETQYFGPGTRLLVL.

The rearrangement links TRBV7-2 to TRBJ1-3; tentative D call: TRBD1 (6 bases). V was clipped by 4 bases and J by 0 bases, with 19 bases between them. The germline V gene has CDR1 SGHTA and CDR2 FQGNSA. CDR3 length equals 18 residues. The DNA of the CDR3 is TGTGCCAGCAGCTCTCCACCGGGACAAACCATCTCTGGAAACACCATATATTTT. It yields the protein CASSSPPGQTISGNTIYF.

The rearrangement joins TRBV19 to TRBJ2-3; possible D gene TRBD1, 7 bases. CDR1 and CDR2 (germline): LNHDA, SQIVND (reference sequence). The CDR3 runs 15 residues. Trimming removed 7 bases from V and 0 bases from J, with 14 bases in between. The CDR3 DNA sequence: TGTGCCAGTACCGCGGGACAGTCTAGCACAGATACGCAGTATTTT. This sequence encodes CASTAGQSSTDTQYF.

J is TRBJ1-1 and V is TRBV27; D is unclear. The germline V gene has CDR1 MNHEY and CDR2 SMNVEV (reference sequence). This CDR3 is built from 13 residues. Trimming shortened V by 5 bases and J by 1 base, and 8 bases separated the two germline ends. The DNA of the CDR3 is TGTGCCAGCAGTGCGTCAAGGAACACTGAAGCTTTCTTT. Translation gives CASSASRNTEAFF.

CDR3 residues: CASAGGRARETQYF. CDR3 DNA sequence: TGTGCCAGCGCGGGCGGGAGGGCCCGAGAGACCCAGTACTTC. The V gene is TRBV9, the J gene TRBJ2-5; TRBD2 aligns across 9 bases. The CDR3 loop spans 14 amino acids. Trimming cost V 7 bases and J 4 bases; bases outside gene matches: 8. Per germline, CDR1 SGDLS and CDR2 YYNGEE. The full variable domain, its missing parts supplied by reference TRBV9 and TRBJ2-5, is DSGVTQTPKHLITATGQRVTLRCSPRSGDLSVYWYQQSLDQGLQFLIQYYNGEERAKGNILERFSAQQFPDLHSELNLSSLELGDSALYFCASAGGRARETQYFGPGTRLLVL.

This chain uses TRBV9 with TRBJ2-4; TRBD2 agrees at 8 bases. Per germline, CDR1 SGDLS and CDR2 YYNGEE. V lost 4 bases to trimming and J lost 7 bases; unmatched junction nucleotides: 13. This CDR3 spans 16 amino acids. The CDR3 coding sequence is TGTGCCAGCAGCCCACGGGGGGGTGGGGGGTATAACATTCAGTACTTC. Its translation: CASSPRGGGGYNIQYF.

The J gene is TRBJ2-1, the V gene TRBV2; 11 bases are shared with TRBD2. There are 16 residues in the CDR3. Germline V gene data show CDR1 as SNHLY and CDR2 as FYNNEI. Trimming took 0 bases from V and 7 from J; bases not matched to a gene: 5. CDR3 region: CASSEAGVAGGNEQFF. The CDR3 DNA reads TGTGCCAGCAGTGAAGCGGGAGTAGCGGGAGGGAATGAGCAGTTCTTC.

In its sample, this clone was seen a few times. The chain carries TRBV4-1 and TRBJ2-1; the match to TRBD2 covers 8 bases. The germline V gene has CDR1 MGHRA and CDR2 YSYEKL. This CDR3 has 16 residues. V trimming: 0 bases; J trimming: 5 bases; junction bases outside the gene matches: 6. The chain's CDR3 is CASSQDLGRAHNEQFF. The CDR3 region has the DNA TGCGCCAGCAGCCAAGATCTCGGGAGGGCCCACAATGAGCAGTTCTTC.

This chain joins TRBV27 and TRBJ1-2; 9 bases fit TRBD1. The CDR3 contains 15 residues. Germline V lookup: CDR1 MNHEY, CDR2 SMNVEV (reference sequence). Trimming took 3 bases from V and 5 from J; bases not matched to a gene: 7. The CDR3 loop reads CASSFTWGQGYGYTF. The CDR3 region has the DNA TGTGCCAGCAGTTTTACCTGGGGACAGGGATATGGCTACACCTTC.

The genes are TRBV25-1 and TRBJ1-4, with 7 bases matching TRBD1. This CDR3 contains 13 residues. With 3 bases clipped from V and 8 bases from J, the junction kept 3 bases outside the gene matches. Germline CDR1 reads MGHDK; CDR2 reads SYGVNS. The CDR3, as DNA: TGTGCCAGCAGTGATACAGGGGCGGAAAAACTGTTTTTT. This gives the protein CASSDTGAEKLFF.

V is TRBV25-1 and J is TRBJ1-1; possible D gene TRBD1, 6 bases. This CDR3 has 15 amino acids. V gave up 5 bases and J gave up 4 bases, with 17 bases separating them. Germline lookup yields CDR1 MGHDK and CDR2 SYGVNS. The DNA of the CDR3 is TGTGCCAGCAGTTTTGCCGGGGGCGGGGGCACTGAAGCTTTCTTT. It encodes CASSFAGGGGTEAFF.

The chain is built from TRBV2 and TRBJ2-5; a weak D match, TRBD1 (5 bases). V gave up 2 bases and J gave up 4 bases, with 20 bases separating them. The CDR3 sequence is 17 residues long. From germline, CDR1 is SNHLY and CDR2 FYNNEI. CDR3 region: CASSESRAAPWGETQYF. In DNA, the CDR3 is TGTGCCAGCAGTGAATCCAGGGCGGCACCGTGGGGAGAGACCCAGTACTTC.